This T cell receptor (beta chain) was documented in a study of T-cell memory formation after mild COVID-19. Findings and limits, study-wide: Later expanders leaned toward CD4+, whereas clones contracting from day 15 to 85 were balanced CD4/CD8.

TCRdb redid the calling of the 5' RACE reads with MiXCR, one entry per CDR3 protein. This table holds 350,000 to 450,000 distinct CDR3 sequences, over 25% found once. Of note for this clonotype: Its antigen is not known.

The specimen sequenced was PBMCs or a T cell subset sorted from them (not recorded which). The clonotype originates from an adult woman who had mild COVID-19 (a few samples of this study predate the infection). Cell type and time point are not known.

CDR3 protein: CASSPMAAGEQYF. CDR3 bases: TGTGCCAGCAGCCCGATGGCGGCAGGGGAGCAGTACTTC. The V gene is TRBV3-1, the J gene TRBJ2-7, with D perhaps matching TRBD1 (5 bases). CDR3 length: 13 amino acids. With 4 bases removed from V and 7 bases from J, the gap between germline ends came to 14 bases. CDR1 and CDR2 (germline): LGHDT, YNNKEL (reference sequence).